Listed below are T cell receptor beta chains from one sample, sequenced in a study of T cells in Graves' hyperthyroidism and ophthalmopathy. Using its own MiXCR run on the multiplex PCR reads, TCRdb lists one record per CDR3 protein. There are fewer than 450,000 distinct CDR3 sequences in the sample; about 15% occur only once, and approximately 35% lies in the top ten. The sequenced sample consisted of blood. The receptors were sampled from a woman in her 30s with Graves' hyperthyroidism that later progressed to Graves' ophthalmopathy. Both conserved end residues are trimmed from each CDR3.

V gene,J gene,CDR3 protein
TRBV10-3,TRBJ2-7,ATGTSSYEQY
TRBV19,TRBJ2-3,ASSIGRQSTDTQY
TRBV18,TRBJ1-1,ASSRGGQAVTEAF
TRBV7-9,TRBJ1-2,ASSLSSREDGYT
TRBV2,TRBJ1-4,ASSETGSNEKLF
TRBV2,TRBJ2-2,ASRLDSRGPNTGELF
TRBV7-8,TRBJ2-1,ASSPGLRNNYNGQF
TRBV7-9,TRBJ1-2,ASSFSGTERDYGYT
TRBV5-1,TRBJ2-7,ASSVKSGSGYEQY
TRBV6-2/TRBV6-3,TRBJ1-1,ASSPSRATEAF
TRBV4-1,TRBJ2-1,ASSQEGTYNEQF
TRBV20-1,TRBJ2-7,SARDPDRDSYEQY
TRBV2,TRBJ2-4,ASLPGTGILAKNIQY
TRBV7-9,TRBJ2-1,ASSPPTSGMNNEQF
TRBV5-1,TRBJ2-7,ASSPERDRADEQY
TRBV15,TRBJ2-7,ATSRRGVVTDEQY
TRBV20-1,TRBJ2-7,SARGQGDYEQY
TRBV28,TRBJ1-2,ASSYWGGYT
TRBV9,TRBJ2-5,ASSVRGARPETQY
TRBV28,TRBJ2-3,ASSLTSGRVADTQY
TRBV28,TRBJ2-3,ASSTDRVTDTQY
TRBV20-1,TRBJ1-2,SARGGDNYGYT
TRBV2,TRBJ2-3,ASSGTSGREVGTDTQY
TRBV27,TRBJ2-1,ASIGQSYSYNEQF
TRBV25-1,TRBJ2-3,ASSRESDTQY
TRBV6-1,TRBJ2-5,ASSEAAGNQETQY
TRBV20-1,TRBJ2-1,SARRGDTYNEQF
TRBV20-1,TRBJ1-5,SALRGQFLDNQPQH
TRBV7-9,TRBJ1-2,ASSPPGQLGGYT
TRBV20-1,TRBJ1-2,SARGRDHYGYT
TRBV11-1,TRBJ1-1,ASSGGGGGHTEAF
TRBV28,TRBJ2-1,ASIKPGLAGGNEQF
TRBV30,TRBJ2-7,AWRRMGESYEQY
TRBV28,TRBJ1-5,ASSTRTGTEIYSNQPQH
TRBV7-9,TRBJ1-4,ASSLEPGATNEKLF
TRBV30,TRBJ1-5,AWSQQEDQPQH
TRBV2,TRBJ2-3,ASSYSLGTDTQY
TRBV7-2,TRBJ2-1,ASSFPGLAGYNEQF
TRBV7-2,TRBJ1-5,ASSLEGGQGSNQPQH
TRBV6-1,TRBJ2-1,ASSPLDVGGTYNEQF
TRBV5-1,TRBJ1-3,ASSLTGGSSGNTIY
TRBV6-5,TRBJ1-1,ASSYSGGLSEAF
TRBV27,TRBJ1-1,ASSPWGKRNTEAF
TRBV4-1,TRBJ2-1,ASSQDVGGYNEQF
TRBV2,TRBJ2-1,ASQLGLAGDNEQF
TRBV30,TRBJ1-1,AWIKGVAF
TRBV5-6,TRBJ2-6,ASSLPGRVSGANVLT
TRBV18,TRBJ1-2,ASSPRTGDGYT